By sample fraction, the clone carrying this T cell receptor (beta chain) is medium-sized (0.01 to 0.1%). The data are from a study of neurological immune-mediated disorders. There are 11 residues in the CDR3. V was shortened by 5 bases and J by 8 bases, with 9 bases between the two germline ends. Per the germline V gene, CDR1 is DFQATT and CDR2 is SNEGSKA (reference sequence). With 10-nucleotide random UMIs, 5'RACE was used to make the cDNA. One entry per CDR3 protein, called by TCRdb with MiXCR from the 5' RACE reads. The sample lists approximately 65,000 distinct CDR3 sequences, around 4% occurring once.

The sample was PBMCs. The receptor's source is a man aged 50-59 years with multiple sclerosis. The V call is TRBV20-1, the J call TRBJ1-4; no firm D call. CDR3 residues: CSALPGEKLFF. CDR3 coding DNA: TGCAGTGCTCTCCCTGGGGAAAAACTGTTTTTT.